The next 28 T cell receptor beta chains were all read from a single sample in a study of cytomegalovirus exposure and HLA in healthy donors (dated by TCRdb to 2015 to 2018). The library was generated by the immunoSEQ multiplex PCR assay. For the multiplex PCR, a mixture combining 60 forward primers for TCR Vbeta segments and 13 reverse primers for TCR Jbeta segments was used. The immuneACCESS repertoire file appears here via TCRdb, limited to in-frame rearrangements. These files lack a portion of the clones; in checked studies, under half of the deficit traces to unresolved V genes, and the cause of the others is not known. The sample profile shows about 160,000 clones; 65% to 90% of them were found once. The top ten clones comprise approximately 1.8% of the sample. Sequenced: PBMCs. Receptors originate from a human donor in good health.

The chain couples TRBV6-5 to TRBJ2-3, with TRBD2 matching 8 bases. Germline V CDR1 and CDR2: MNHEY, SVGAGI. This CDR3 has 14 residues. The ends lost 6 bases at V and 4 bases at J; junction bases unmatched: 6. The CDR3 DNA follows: TGTGCCAGCAGCCGGGGGGGAGGCGCAGATACGCAGTATTTT. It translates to CASSRGGGADTQYF.

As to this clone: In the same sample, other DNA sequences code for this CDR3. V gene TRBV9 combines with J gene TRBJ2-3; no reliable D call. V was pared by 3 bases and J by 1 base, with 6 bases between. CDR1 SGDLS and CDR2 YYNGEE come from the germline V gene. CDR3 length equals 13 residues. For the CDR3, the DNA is TGTGCCAGCAGCGCAGGTGGCACAGATACGCAGTATTTT. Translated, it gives CASSAGGTDTQYF.

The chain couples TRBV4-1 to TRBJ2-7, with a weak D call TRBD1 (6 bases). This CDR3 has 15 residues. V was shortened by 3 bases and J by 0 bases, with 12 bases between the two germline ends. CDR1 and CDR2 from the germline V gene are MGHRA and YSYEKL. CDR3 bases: TGCGCCAGCAGCCAGGACAGTTTGAGCTCCTACGAGCAGTACTTC. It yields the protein CASSQDSLSSYEQYF.

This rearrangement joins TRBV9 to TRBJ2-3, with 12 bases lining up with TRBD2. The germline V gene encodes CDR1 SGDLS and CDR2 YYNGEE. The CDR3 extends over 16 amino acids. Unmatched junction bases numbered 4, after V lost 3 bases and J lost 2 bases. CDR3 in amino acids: CASSERLAGVTDTQYF. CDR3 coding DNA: TGTGCCAGCAGCGAAAGACTAGCGGGGGTCACAGATACGCAGTATTTT.

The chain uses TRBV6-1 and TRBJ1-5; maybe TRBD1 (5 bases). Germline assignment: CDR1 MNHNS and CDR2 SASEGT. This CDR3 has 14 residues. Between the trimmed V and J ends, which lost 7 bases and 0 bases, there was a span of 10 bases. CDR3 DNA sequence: TGTGCCAGCATCCTAACAGGTAGCAATCAGCCCCAGCATTTT. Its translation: CASILTGSNQPQHF.

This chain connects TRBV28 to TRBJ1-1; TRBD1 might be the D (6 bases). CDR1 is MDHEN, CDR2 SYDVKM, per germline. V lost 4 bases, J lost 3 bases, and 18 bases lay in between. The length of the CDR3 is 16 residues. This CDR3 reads CASSSHARTADTEAFF. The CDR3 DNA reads TGTGCCAGCAGTTCCCACGCCCGGACAGCGGACACTGAAGCTTTCTTT.

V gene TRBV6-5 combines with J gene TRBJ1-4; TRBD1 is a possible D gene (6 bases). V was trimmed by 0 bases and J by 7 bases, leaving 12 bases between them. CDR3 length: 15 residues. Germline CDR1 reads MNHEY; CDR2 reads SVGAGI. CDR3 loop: CASSYSTRGGEKLFF. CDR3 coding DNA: TGTGCCAGCAGTTACTCCACGAGGGGGGGTGAAAAACTGTTTTTT.

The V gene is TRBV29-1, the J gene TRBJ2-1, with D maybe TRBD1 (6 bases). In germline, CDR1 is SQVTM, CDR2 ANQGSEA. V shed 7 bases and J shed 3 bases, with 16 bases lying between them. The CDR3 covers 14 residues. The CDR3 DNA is TGCAGCGCCCCGGCCGGACAGATCTACAATGAGCAGTTCTTC. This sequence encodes CSAPAGQIYNEQFF.

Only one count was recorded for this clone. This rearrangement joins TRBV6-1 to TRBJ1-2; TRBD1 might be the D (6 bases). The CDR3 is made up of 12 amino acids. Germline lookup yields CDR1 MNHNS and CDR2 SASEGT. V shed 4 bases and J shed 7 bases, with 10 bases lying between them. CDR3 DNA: TGTGCCAGCAGTGGTCAGGGGTGTGGCTACACCTTC. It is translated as CASSGQGCGYTF.

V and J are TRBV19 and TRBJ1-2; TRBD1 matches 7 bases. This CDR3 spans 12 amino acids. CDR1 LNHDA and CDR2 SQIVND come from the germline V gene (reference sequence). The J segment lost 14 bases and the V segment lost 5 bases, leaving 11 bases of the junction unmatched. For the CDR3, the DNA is TGTGCCAGTAGTCCCGTTGGGGACAGTTATACCTTC. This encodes CASSPVGDSYTF.

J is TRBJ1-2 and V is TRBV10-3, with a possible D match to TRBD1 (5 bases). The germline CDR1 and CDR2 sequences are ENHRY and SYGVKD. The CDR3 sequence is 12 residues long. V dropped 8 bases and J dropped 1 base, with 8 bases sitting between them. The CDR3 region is CAILDSNYGYTF. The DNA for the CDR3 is TGTGCCATCTTAGACAGTAACTATGGCTACACCTTC.

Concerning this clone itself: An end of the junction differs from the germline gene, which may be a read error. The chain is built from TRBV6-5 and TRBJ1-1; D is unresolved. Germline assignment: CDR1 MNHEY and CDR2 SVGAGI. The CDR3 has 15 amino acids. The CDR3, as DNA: TGTGTCAGCAACTTAGGCGAGGGCAGTTTTAGTGAAGCTTTCTTT. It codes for CVSNLGEGSFSEAFF.

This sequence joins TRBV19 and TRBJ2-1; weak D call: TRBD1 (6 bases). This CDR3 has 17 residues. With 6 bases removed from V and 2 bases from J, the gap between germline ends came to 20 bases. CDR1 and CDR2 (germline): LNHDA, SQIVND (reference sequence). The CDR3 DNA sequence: TGTGCCAGTAGCACAACCGGGCCGGGGACACCCTACAATGAGCAGTTCTTC. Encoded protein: CASSTTGPGTPYNEQFF.

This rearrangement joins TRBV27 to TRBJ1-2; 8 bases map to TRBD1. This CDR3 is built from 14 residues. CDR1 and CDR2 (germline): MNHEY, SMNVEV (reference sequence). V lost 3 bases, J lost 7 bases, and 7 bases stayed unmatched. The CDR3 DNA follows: TGTGCCAGCAGTTTCTCAGGGGGCGCGTTTGGCTACACCTTC. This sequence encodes CASSFSGGAFGYTF.

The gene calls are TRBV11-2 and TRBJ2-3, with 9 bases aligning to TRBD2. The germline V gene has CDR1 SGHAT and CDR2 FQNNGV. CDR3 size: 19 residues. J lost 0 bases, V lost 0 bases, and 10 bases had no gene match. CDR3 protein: CASSLDGLAGSLSTDTQYF. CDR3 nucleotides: TGTGCCAGCAGCTTAGATGGTCTAGCGGGGTCCCTTAGCACAGATACGCAGTATTTT.

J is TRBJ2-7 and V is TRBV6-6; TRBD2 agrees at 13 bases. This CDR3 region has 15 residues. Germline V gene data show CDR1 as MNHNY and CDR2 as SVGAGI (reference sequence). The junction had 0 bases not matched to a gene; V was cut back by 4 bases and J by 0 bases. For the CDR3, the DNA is TGTGCCAGCAGTTGGACTAGCGGGGGCTCCTACGAGCAGTACTTC. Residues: CASSWTSGGSYEQYF.

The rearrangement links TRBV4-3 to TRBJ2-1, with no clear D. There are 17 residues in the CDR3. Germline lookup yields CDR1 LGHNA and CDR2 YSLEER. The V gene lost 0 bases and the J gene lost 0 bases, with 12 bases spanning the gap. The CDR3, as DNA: TGCGCCAGCAGCCAAGATGGCACAGAAAGCTCCTACAATGAGCAGTTCTTC. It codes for CASSQDGTESSYNEQFF.

For the CDR3, the DNA is TGTGCCAGCAGTTCCGGGGACAGGTACGAGCAGTACTTC. The encoded protein is CASSSGDRYEQYF. The chain is built from TRBV6-5 and TRBJ2-7, with 8 bases identical to TRBD1. V shed 4 bases, J shed 4 bases, and the junction held 3 bases outside the gene matches. CDR1 and CDR2 (germline): MNHEY, SVGAGI. The CDR3 extends over 13 amino acids.

In DNA, the CDR3 is TGTGCCAGCAGTCCCGGGACAGGGGTCGAGCAGTACTTC. Protein product: CASSPGTGVEQYF. This chain connects TRBV2 to TRBJ2-7; 10 bases fit TRBD1. The germline V gene encodes CDR1 SNHLY and CDR2 FYNNEI. V dropped 5 bases and J dropped 6; count of bases not matched to a gene: 4. This CDR3 contains 13 residues. Filled out from reference TRBV2 and TRBJ2-7, the complete variable domain reads EPEVTQTPSHQVTQMGQEVILRCVPISNHLYFYWYRQILGQKVEFLVSFYNNEISEKSEIFDDQFSVERPDGSNFTLKIRSTKLEDSAMYFCASSPGTGVEQYFGPGTRLTVT.

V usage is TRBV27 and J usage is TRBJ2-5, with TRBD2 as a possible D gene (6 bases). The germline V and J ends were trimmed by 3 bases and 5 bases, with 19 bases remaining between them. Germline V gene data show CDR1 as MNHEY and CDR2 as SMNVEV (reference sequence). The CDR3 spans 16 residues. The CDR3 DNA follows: TGTGCCAGCAGTTTTGGAAGGGGACTCTGGGGTGAGACCCAGTACTTC. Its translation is CASSFGRGLWGETQYF.

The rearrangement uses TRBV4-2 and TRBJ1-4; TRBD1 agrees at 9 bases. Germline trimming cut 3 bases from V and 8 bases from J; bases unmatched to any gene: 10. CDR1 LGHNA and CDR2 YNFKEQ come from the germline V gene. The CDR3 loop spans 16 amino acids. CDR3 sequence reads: CASSQEPGQGSEKLFF. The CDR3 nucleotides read TGTGCCAGCAGCCAGGAGCCGGGACAGGGTTCAGAAAAACTGTTTTTT.

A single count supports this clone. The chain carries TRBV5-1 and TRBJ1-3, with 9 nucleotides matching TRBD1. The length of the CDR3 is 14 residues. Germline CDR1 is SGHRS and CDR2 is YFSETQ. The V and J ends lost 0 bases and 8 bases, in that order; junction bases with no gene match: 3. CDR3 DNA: TGCGCCAGCAGCTTGGAGGGACAGGGTGACACCATATATTTT. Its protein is CASSLEGQGDTIYF.

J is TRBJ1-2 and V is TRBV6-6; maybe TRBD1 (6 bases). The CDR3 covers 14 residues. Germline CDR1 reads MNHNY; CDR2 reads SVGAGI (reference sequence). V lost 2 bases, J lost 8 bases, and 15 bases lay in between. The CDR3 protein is CASSYHTGHRGYTF. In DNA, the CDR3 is TGTGCCAGCAGTTACCACACAGGGCATCGAGGCTACACCTTC.

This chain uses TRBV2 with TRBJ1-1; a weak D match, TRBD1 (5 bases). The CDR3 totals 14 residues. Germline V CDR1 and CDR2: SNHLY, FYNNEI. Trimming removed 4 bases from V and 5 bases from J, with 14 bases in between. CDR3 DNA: TGTGCCAGCAGTGGTGCCGGGGGTGGTACTGAAGCTTTCTTT. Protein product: CASSGAGGGTEAFF.

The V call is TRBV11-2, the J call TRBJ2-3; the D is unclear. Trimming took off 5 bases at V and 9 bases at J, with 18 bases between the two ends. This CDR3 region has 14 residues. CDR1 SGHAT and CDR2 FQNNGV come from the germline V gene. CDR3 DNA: TGTGCCAGCAGCCCTACCCCCGGGTCCATAACGCAGTATTTT. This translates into CASSPTPGSITQYF.

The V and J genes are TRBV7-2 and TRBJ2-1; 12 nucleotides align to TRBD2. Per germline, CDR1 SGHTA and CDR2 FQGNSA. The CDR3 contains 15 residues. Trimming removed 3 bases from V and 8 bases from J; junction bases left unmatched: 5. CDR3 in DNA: TGTGCCAGCAGCTTCGGACTAGCGGGGAACGATGAGCAGTTCTTC. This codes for CASSFGLAGNDEQFF. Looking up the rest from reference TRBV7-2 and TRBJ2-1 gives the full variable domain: GAGVSQSPSNKVTEKGKDVELRCDPISGHTALYWYRQSLGQGLEFLIYFQGNSAPDKSGLPSDRFSAERTGGSVSTLTIQRTQQEDSAVYLCASSFGLAGNDEQFFGPGTRLTVL.

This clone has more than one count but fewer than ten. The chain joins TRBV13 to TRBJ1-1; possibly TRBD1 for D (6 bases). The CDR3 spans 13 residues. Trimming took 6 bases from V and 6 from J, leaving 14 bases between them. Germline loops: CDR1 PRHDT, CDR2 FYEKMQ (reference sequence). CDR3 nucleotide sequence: TGTGCCAGCAGTCCACAGGGTATCCCTGAAGCTTTCTTT. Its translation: CASSPQGIPEAFF.

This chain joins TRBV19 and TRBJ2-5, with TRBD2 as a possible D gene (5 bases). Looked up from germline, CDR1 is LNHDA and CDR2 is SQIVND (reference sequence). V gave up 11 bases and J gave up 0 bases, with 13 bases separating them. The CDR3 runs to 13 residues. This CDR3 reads CASKREDQETQYF. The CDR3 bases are TGTGCCTCGAAGAGGGAAGACCAAGAGACCCAGTACTTC.